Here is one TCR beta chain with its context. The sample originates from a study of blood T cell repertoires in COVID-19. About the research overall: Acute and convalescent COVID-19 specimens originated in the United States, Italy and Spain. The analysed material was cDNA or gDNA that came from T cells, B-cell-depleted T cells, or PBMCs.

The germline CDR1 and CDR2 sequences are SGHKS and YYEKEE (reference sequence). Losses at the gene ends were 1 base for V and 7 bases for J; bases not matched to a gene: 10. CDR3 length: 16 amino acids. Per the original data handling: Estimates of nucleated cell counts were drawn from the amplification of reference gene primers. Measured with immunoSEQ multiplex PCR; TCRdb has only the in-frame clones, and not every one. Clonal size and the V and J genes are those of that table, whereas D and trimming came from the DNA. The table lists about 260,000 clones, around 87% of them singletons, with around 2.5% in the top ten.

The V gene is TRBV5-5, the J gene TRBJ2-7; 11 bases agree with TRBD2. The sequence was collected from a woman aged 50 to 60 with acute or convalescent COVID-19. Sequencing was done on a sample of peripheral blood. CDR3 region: CASSLSGTSGSGEQYF. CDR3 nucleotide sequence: TGTGCCAGCAGCTTGTCTGGGACTAGCGGTTCCGGGGAGCAGTACTTC.